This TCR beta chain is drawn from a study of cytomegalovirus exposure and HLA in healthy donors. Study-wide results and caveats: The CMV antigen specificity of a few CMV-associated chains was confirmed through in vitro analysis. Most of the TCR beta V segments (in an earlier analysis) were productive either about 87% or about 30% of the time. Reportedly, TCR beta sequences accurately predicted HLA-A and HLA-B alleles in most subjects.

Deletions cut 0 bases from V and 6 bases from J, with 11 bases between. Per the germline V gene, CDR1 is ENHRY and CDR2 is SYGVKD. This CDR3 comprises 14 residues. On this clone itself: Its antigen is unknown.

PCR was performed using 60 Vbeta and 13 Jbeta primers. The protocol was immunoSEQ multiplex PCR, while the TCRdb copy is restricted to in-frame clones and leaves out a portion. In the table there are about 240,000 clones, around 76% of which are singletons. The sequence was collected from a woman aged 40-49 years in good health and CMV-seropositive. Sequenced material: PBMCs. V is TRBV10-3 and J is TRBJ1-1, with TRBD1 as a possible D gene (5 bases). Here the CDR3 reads CAISESVGGAEAFF. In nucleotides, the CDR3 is TGTGCCATCAGTGAGTCCGTGGGAGGGGCTGAAGCTTTCTTT.